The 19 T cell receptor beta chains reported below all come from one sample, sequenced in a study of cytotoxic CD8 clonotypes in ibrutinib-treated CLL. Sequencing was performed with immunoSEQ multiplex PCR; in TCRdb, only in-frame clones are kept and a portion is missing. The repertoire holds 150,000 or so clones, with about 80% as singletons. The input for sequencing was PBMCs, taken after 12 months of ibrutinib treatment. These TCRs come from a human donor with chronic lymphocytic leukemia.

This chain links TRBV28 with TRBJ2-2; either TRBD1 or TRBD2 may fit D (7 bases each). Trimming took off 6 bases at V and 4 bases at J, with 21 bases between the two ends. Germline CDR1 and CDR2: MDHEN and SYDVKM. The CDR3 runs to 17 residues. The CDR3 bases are TGTGCCAGCAGCACCTCCATCGCCAGGGGGGGCACCGGGGAGCTGTTTTTT. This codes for CASSTSIARGGTGELFF.

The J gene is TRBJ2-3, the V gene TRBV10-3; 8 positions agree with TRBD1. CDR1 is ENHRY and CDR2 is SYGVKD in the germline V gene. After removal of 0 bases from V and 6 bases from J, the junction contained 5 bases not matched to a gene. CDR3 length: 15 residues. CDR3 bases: TGTGCCATCAGTGAGTCAGACAGGGGAATGGATACGCAGTATTTT. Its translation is CAISESDRGMDTQYF.

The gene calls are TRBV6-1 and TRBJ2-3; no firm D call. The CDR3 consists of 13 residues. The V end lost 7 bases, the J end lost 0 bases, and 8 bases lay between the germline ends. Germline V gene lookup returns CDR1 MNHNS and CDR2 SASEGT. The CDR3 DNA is TGTGCCAGCACCGCCCTCAGCACAGATACGCAGTATTTT. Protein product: CASTALSTDTQYF.

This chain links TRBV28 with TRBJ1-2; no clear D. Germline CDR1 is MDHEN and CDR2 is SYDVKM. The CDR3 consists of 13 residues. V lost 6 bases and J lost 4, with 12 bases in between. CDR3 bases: TGTGCCAGCAGACCTCCGGTACTCTATGGCTACACCTTC. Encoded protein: CASRPPVLYGYTF.

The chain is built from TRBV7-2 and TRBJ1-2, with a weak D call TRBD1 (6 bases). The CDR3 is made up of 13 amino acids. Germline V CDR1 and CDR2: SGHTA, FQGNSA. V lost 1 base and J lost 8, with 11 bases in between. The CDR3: CASSLDPRGGYTF. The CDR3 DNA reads TGTGCCAGCAGCTTAGACCCAAGGGGGGGCTACACCTTC.

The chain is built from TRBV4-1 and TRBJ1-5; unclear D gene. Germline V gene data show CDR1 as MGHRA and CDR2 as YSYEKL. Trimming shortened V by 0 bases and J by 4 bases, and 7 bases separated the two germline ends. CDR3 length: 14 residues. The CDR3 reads CASSQESGNQPQHF. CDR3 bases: TGCGCCAGCAGCCAAGAGTCCGGGAATCAGCCCCAGCATTTT.

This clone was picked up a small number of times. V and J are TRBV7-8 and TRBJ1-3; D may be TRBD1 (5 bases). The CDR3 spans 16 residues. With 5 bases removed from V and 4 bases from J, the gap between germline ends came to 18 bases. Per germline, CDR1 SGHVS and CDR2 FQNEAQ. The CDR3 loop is CASSPGTFPGGNTIYF. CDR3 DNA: TGTGCCAGCAGCCCTGGGACTTTTCCGGGAGGAAACACCATATATTTT.

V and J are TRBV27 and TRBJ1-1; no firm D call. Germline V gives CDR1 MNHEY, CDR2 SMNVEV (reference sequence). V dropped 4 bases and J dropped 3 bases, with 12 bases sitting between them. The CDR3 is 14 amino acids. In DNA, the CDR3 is TGTGCCAGCAGTTCGTCCCTCGGATACACTGAAGCTTTCTTT. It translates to CASSSSLGYTEAFF.

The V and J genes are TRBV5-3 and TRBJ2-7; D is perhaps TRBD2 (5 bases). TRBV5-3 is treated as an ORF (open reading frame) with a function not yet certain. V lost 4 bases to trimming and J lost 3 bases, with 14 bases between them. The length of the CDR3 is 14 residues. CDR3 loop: CARSPHEGRYEQYF. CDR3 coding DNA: TGTGCCAGAAGCCCCCATGAGGGTCGCTACGAGCAGTACTTC.

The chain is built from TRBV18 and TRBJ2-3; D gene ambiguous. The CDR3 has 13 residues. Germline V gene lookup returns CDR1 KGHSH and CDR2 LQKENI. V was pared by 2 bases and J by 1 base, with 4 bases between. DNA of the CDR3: TGTGCCAGCTCACCAGCGGGCACAGATACGCAGTATTTT. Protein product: CASSPAGTDTQYF. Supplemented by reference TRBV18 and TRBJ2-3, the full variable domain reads NAGVMQNPRHLVRRRGQEARLRCSPMKGHSHVYWYRQLPEEGLKFMVYLQKENIIDESGMPKERFSAEFPKEGPSILRIQQVVRGDSAAYFCASSPAGTDTQYFGPGTRLTVL.

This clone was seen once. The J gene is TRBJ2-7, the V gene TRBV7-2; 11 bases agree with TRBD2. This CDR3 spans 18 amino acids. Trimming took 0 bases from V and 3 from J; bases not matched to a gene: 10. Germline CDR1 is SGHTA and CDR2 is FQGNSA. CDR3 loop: CASSLALIPSGGYYEQYF. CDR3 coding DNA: TGTGCCAGCAGCTTAGCGCTTATTCCTAGCGGGGGGTACTACGAGCAGTACTTC.

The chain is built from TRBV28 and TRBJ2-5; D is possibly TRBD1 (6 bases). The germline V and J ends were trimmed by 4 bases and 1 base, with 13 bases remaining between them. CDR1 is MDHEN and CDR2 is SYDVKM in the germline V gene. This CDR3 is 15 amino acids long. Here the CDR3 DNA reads TGTGCCAGCAGTTCCTTGGACAGAGGCCAAGAGACCCAGTACTTC. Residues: CASSSLDRGQETQYF.

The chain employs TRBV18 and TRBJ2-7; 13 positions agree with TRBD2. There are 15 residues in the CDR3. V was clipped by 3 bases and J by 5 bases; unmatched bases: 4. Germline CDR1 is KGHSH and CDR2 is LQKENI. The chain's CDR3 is CASSPGLAGVNEQYF. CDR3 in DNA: TGTGCCAGCTCACCTGGACTAGCGGGAGTTAACGAGCAGTACTTC.

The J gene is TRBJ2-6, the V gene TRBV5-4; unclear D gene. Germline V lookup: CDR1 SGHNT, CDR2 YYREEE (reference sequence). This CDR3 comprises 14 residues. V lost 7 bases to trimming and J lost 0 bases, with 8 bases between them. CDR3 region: CASLEVSGANVLTF. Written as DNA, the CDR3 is TGTGCCAGCCTCGAGGTCTCTGGGGCCAACGTCCTGACTTTC.

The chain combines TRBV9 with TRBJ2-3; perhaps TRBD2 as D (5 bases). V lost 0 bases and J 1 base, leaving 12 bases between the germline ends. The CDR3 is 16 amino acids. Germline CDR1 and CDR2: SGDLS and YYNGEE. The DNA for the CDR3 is TGTGCCAGCAGCGTAGCTGAGGGAGCCCGCACAGATACGCAGTATTTT. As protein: CASSVAEGARTDTQYF. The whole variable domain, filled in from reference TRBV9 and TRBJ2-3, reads DSGVTQTPKHLITATGQRVTLRCSPRSGDLSVYWYQQSLDQGLQFLIQYYNGEERAKGNILERFSAQQFPDLHSELNLSSLELGDSALYFCASSVAEGARTDTQYFGPGTRLTVL.

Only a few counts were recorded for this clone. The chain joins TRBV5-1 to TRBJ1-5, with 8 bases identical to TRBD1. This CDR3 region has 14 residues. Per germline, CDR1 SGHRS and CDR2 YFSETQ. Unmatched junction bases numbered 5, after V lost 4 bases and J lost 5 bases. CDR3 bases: TGCGCCAGCAGCCCAGGGGGCACCCATCAGCCCCAGCATTTT. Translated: CASSPGGTHQPQHF.

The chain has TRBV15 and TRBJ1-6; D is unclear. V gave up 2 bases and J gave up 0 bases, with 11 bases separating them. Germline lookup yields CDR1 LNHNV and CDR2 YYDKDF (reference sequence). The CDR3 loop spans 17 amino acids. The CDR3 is CATSRTGGSSYNSPLHF. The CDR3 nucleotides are TGTGCCACCAGCAGAACCGGAGGGTCCTCCTATAATTCACCCCTCCACTTT.

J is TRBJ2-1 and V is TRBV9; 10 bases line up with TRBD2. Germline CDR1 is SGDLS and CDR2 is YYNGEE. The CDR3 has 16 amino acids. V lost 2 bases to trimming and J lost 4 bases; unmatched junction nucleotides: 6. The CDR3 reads CASSVTLAGKYNEQFF. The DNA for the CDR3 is TGTGCCAGCAGCGTTACACTAGCGGGGAAATACAATGAGCAGTTCTTC.

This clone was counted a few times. The CDR3 spells CASSPPSGGGYNEQFF. CDR3 in DNA: TGTGCCAGCTCACCACCGAGCGGGGGGGGTTACAATGAGCAGTTCTTC. V gene TRBV18 combines with J gene TRBJ2-1, with 10 nucleotides matching TRBD2. There are 16 residues in the CDR3. J gave up 4 bases and V 0 bases, and 3 bases lay outside the gene matches. Germline CDR1 and CDR2: KGHSH and LQKENI.